This TCR beta chain came from a study of control samples from healthy donors and cancer patients (dated by TCRdb to 2018 to 2021). Preparation of the library involved the immunoSEQ multiplex PCR assay. Here the immuneACCESS table is served through TCRdb, limited to in-frame sequences with V and J called. Missing clones are a known gap in these copies; in checked studies unresolved V genes cover under half, and the rest lacks a known reason. Within this sample are about 140,000 clones, with 85% to 95% of them counted one time only. The ten largest account for under 15% of the sample. CDR1 and CDR2 were assigned from the germline V gene (reference sequence) as PRHDT and FYEKMQ. Trimming costs V 4 bases and J 4 bases, and their ends lie 12 bases apart. Its CDR3 holds 14 amino acids, cysteine through phenylalanine. Solely the CDR3 DNA is kept, with 42 bases framed from the first base. Worth noting for this clone: Its antigen has not been determined. No base qualities exist here, and no much larger clone lies one base off it.

The source of this sequence is a man aged 35-49 years in good health. The chain uses TRBV13 and TRBJ2-3, with the D gene not clear enough to name. Sequenced input: blood. CDR3 loop: CASSSPSTSDTQYF. The nucleotide sequence reads as follows: TGTGCCAGCAGCTCTCCCTCGACTTCAGATACGCAGTATTTT.